The rows below give T cell receptor beta chains drawn from one sample of a study of cytomegalovirus exposure and HLA in healthy donors. The data were produced by immunoSEQ multiplex PCR, yet TCRdb's version contains in-frame clones alone and is incomplete. This sample has about 43,000 clones, with about 60% found just once. Material for sequencing was PBMCs. The receptors were sampled from a man in his 60s in good health and CMV-seropositive. Both conserved end residues are trimmed from each CDR3. The D gene is left open where the match is weak.

TRBJ1-1 TRBV29-1 NA SVALGGGTEAF
TRBJ2-3 TRBV2 NA ASNLPAKGDPPDTQY
TRBJ1-1 TRBV7-2 NA ASSFGQFQAMNTEAF
TRBJ2-3 TRBV28 TRBD2 ASSSPRTSGGDTQY
TRBJ1-2 TRBV7-2 TRBD1 ASSLALTGPNGYT
TRBJ1-2 TRBV19 TRBD1 ASSIVPPTGNGYT
TRBJ2-6 TRBV27 NA ASSRYRRSSGANVLT
TRBJ2-7 TRBV5-6 TRBD2 ASSARLAEYEQY
TRBJ2-3 TRBV7-3 NA ASSSFPGTTDTQY
TRBJ2-7 TRBV29-1 TRBD1 SVLPGQGSEQY
TRBJ2-7 TRBV4-2 NA ASSPGRGAAEQY
TRBJ1-1 TRBV4-1 NA ASSLTGRTDTEAF
TRBJ2-1 TRBV7-9 NA ASSLGASQSLVGQF
TRBJ1-2 TRBV28 NA ASSLHHTSVYGYT
TRBJ1-3 TRBV9 TRBD1 ASSPGQGEGNTIY
TRBJ2-1 TRBV11-2 NA ASSLDRGGQNEQF
TRBJ2-1 TRBV28 TRBD2 ASTNPLVSGSSYNEQF
TRBJ2-7 TRBV5-6 NA ASSPDGGYEQY
TRBJ2-1 TRBV19 TRBD2 ASSNTGTSGSLEQF